These 22 T cell receptor beta chains were all obtained from the same sample, sequenced in a study of breast tumors, draining lymph nodes, adjacent tissues. Samples came from axillary lymph nodes draining the breast cancer. TCRdb called the multiplex PCR reads again in MiXCR, with one record for every CDR3 protein. Among 200,000 or so distinct CDR3 sequences listed, around 33% were seen once. Sequencing was carried out using axillary lymph node tissue. The receptors come from a female donor with breast cancer. Some clones in this sample may be carry-over from other donors' samples.

Remarks on this clonotype: A much larger clone differs from this one at a single base, so this may be a read error. The rearrangement links TRBV6-2 or TRBV6-3 to TRBJ2-5, with a tentative D call TRBD2 (5 bases). There are 10 residues in the CDR3. Germline lookup yields CDR1 MNHEY and CDR2 SVGEGT. CDR3: CVSNRGTQYF. CDR3 bases: TGTGTCAGCAACCGGGGGACCCAGTACTTC.

The chain combines TRBV12-3 or TRBV12-4 with TRBJ2-3; 8 bases map to TRBD2. This CDR3 contains 13 residues. The trim removed 2 bases at V and 11 bases at J, leaving 6 bases unmatched. The chain's CDR3 is CASSLLAGNEQYF. Here the CDR3 DNA reads TGTGCCAGCAGTTTACTAGCGGGCAATGAGCAGTATTTT.

Ten or more counts support this clonotype. V gene TRBV5-1 combines with J gene TRBJ2-7, with D perhaps being TRBD1 or TRBD2 (5 bases each). Germline CDR1 SGHRS, CDR2 YFSETQ. The V end was cut by 2 bases, the J end by 3 bases, with 9 bases between. The CDR3 has 13 residues. CDR3 DNA sequence: TGCGCCAGCAGCTTCGAGGGGAACTACGAGCAGTACTTC. The encoded protein is CASSFEGNYEQYF.

This clonotype was counted ten times or more. This chain connects TRBV19 to TRBJ2-5; 10 bases line up with TRBD2. There are 18 residues in the CDR3. Germline CDR1 LNHDA, CDR2 SQIVND (reference sequence). The junction had 14 bases not matched to a gene; V was cut back by 5 bases and J by 2 bases. CDR3 residues: CASSRSLVASGGQETQYF. CDR3 in DNA: TGTGCCAGTAGTCGCTCTCTTGTGGCTAGCGGGGGTCAAGAGACCCAGTACTTC. Based on the CDR3 plus reference TRBV19 and TRBJ2-5, the full variable domain is DGGITQSPKYLFRKEGQNVTLSCEQNLNHDAMYWYRQDPGQGLRLIYYSQIVNDFQKGDIAEGYSVSREKKESFPLTVTSAQKNPTAFYLCASSRSLVASGGQETQYFGPGTRLLVL.

In this sample, this clonotype turned up many times. The genes are TRBV4-2 and TRBJ2-7, with 8 bases aligning to TRBD2. Germline V CDR1 and CDR2: LGHNA, YNFKEQ. The length of the CDR3 is 15 residues. The J segment lost 2 bases and the V segment lost 2 bases, leaving 5 bases of the junction unmatched. In DNA, the CDR3 is TGTGCCAGCAGCCAACTTAGCGGGACCACCTACGAGCAGTACTTC. It encodes CASSQLSGTTYEQYF.

This chain links TRBV7-9 with TRBJ2-3, with TRBD1 matching 9 bases. The CDR3 runs 15 residues. The V gene end was trimmed by 2 bases and the J gene end by 6 bases; junction bases not matched to a gene: 6. Germline V lookup: CDR1 SEHNR, CDR2 FQNEAQ (reference sequence). In nucleotides, the CDR3 is TGTGCCAGCAGCTTATCTTCCGGGACAGGGGATACGCAGTATTTT. Translating gives CASSLSSGTGDTQYF.

In the case of this clonotype: At one end the junction does not follow the germline gene, possibly because of a read error. CDR3 region: CASSQKGLAGGTYEQYF. DNA of the CDR3: TGCGCCAGCAGCCAAAAGGGACTAGCGGGGGGAACCTACGAGCAGTACTTC. The rearrangement uses TRBV5-5 and TRBJ2-7, with 15 bases aligning to TRBD2. From germline, CDR1 is SGHKS and CDR2 YYEKEE (reference sequence). The CDR3 runs 17 residues.

At least ten counts were recorded for this clonotype. The chain couples TRBV2 to TRBJ2-1; TRBD2 agrees at 7 bases. This CDR3 spans 16 amino acids. Germline V gene lookup returns CDR1 SNHLY and CDR2 FYNNEI. V shed 3 bases and J 4 bases; nucleotides not matched to a gene: 9. This CDR3 reads CASSEVGSGRYNEQFF. The CDR3, as DNA: TGTGCCAGCAGTGAGGTCGGTAGCGGGCGATACAATGAGCAGTTCTTC.

This clonotype has at least ten counts. The J gene is TRBJ2-3, the V gene TRBV30; 7 bases line up with TRBD1. Looked up from germline, CDR1 is GTSNPN and CDR2 is SVGIG (reference sequence). The CDR3 has 14 amino acids. V gave up 1 base and J gave up 3 bases; unmatched junction bases: 4. CDR3 DNA sequence: TGTGCCTGGAGTGGGGGACAGTCGACAGATACGCAGTATTTT. Amino acids: CAWSGGQSTDTQYF.

The chain couples TRBV12-3 or TRBV12-4 to TRBJ1-1; no clear D. Trimming stripped 5 bases from V and 5 bases from J, with 12 bases between. The CDR3 consists of 13 residues. CDR3 sequence: CASSLNGRTEAFF. The CDR3 DNA follows: TGTGCCAGCAGTCTAAACGGGCGTACTGAAGCTTTCTTT.

Concerning this clonotype itself: An end of the junction differs from the germline gene, which may be a read error. CDR3 region: CSARYEGNTTYF. CDR3 coding DNA: TGCAGTGCTAGGTACGAGGGAAACACCACATATTTT. This chain connects TRBV20-1 to TRBJ1-3; D gene ambiguous. Germline V gives CDR1 DFQATT, CDR2 SNEGSKA (reference sequence). The CDR3 has 12 amino acids.

There are many counts of this clonotype. The rearrangement joins TRBV2 to TRBJ1-6, with D hard to call. Trimming removed 6 bases at V and 9 bases at J, with 12 bases between. The CDR3 length is 13 residues. Germline V gives CDR1 SNHLY, CDR2 FYNNEI. The CDR3 here is CASREAFISPLHF. CDR3 nucleotides: TGTGCCAGCAGGGAGGCATTTATTTCACCCCTCCACTTT.

About this clonotype: A single base separates this from a much larger clone, so it may be a read error. This chain joins TRBV28 and TRBJ1-2; 9 bases align to TRBD1. Trimming at V came to 7 bases and at J to 3 bases, leaving 6 bases not matched to a gene. The CDR3 is 14 amino acids. Germline CDR1 reads MDHEN; CDR2 reads SYDVKM. CDR3 bases: TGTGCCAGCAACATACAGGGGGCTGACTATGGCTACACCTTC. Protein product: CASNIQGADYGYTF.

V and J are TRBV12-3 or TRBV12-4 and TRBJ2-6, with 12 bases matching TRBD2. V shed 2 bases, J shed 3 bases, and the junction held 5 bases outside the gene matches. This CDR3 has 18 amino acids. The CDR3 reads CASSLLAGGLGGANVLTF. For the CDR3, the DNA is TGTGCCAGCAGTTTACTAGCGGGGGGGCTTGGTGGGGCCAACGTCCTGACTTTC.

Ten or more counts support this clonotype. This rearrangement joins TRBV20-1 to TRBJ1-5; 7 nucleotides align to TRBD1. Germline CDR1 and CDR2: DFQATT and SNEGSKA (reference sequence). The CDR3 is 14 residues long. The trim removed 3 bases at V and 3 bases at J, leaving 5 bases unmatched. Here the CDR3 reads CSARKTGNNQPQHF. The DNA of the CDR3 is TGCAGTGCTAGGAAGACAGGGAACAATCAGCCCCAGCATTTT.

This clonotype has more than one count but fewer than ten. J is TRBJ2-3 and V is TRBV6-1; D might be TRBD1 (5 bases). The CDR3 has 15 residues. Trimming shortened V by 2 bases and J by 11 bases, and 20 bases separated the two germline ends. Germline CDR1 and CDR2: MNHNS and SASEGT. This CDR3 is CASSETQGRWVMQYF. As DNA, the CDR3 is TGTGCCAGCAGTGAAACTCAGGGTAGGTGGGTGATGCAGTATTTT.

The CDR3 sequence: CATSADGLAGGHNEQFF. The CDR3 region has the DNA TGTGCCACCAGTGCCGATGGACTAGCGGGGGGACACAATGAGCAGTTCTTC. The V call is TRBV24-1, the J call TRBJ2-1; 14 positions match TRBD2. This CDR3 contains 17 residues. The germline CDR1 and CDR2 sequences are KGHDR and SFDVKD. J was trimmed by 5 bases and V by 5 bases; bases with no gene match: 7.

Ten or more counts support this clonotype. The rearrangement uses TRBV7-2 and TRBJ2-5, with 14 bases identical to TRBD2. Per the germline V gene, CDR1 is SGHTA and CDR2 is FQGNSA. The CDR3 totals 17 residues. Losses at the gene ends were 2 bases for V and 6 bases for J; bases not matched to a gene: 8. Written as DNA, the CDR3 is TGTGCCAGCAGCTTATCCCCGACTAGCGGGGGGGGGAAGACCCAGTACTTC. Translated, it gives CASSLSPTSGGGKTQYF.

This clonotype was counted ten times or more. This chain joins TRBV20-1 and TRBJ2-1, with D perhaps being TRBD1 or TRBD2 (5 bases each). This CDR3 contains 16 residues. In germline, CDR1 is DFQATT, CDR2 SNEGSKA (reference sequence). The germline V and J ends were trimmed by 0 bases and 1 base, with 13 bases remaining between them. The CDR3 nucleotides are TGCAGTGCTAGAGATAGGGGACGGAGTTCCTACAATGAGCAGTTCTTC. This sequence encodes CSARDRGRSSYNEQFF.

The sample holds many counts of this clonotype. The chain links TRBV7-3 to TRBJ2-1; 7 bases match TRBD2. This CDR3 region has 15 residues. V lost 5 bases, J lost 4 bases, and 8 bases stayed unmatched. Germline values: CDR1 SGHTA, CDR2 FQGTGA. The CDR3 DNA reads TGTGCCAGCAGCCTATCGGGGGGAGAATACAATGAGCAGTTCTTC. Its protein product is CASSLSGGEYNEQFF.

This clonotype showed up many times. The chain uses TRBV30 and TRBJ1-2, with D perhaps TRBD1 (6 bases). The length of the CDR3 is 12 residues. Germline CDR1 is GTSNPN and CDR2 is SVGIG (reference sequence). Trimming removed 4 bases at V and 4 bases at J, with 10 bases between. Written as DNA, the CDR3 is TGTGCCTGGACACAGGGTGGCTATGGCTACACCTTC. It specifies CAWTQGGYGYTF.

This clonotype showed up many times. At one of its ends the junction is not consistent with the germline gene, which may arise from a read error. The rearrangement links TRBV7-7 to TRBJ2-5; weak D call: TRBD1 (5 bases). Germline values: CDR1 SSHAT, CDR2 FNYEAQ (reference sequence). There are 13 residues in the CDR3. The CDR3 sequence: CASSSDSQETQYF. CDR3 in DNA: TGTGCTAGCAGCTCCGACAGTCAAGAGACCCAGTACTTC.